What follows describes a single T cell receptor beta chain. This sample is part of a study of T cells in Graves' hyperthyroidism and ophthalmopathy. The study left out patients who had uncontrolled infection, other autoimmune disease, pregnancy or lactation. Amplification of TCR beta CDR3 regions was performed using RNA transcripts as template. Primed by the HTBI set, a first-round RT-PCR was run on the TCR CDR3. TCRdb re-derived calls from the multiplex PCR reads in MiXCR, one entry per CDR3 protein. The sample carries roughly 570,000 distinct CDR3 sequences, around 45% recorded once. The CDR3 is made up of 15 amino acids. The V end was cut by 1 base, the J end by 6 bases, with 13 bases between. CDR1 and CDR2 from the germline V gene are SEHNR and FQNEAQ (reference sequence).

The chain carries TRBV7-9 and TRBJ1-5; unclear D gene. Sequenced: peripheral blood or thyroid tissue (not recorded which). The TCR sequence derives from a woman aged 18 to 35 with Graves' hyperthyroidism. CDR3 sequence (DNA): TGTGCCAGCAGCTTAGGATCCCGGGGAGGTCAGCCCCAGCATTTT. Encoded protein: CASSLGSRGGQPQHF.